This T cell receptor beta chain was recorded in a study of OX40 agonist ivuxolimab in advanced cancers. About the study: The patients' treatment was ivuxolimab, an agonistic anti-OX40 (CD134) antibody. Study-level points and caveats: Expanded clones were, on average, more numerous in CD8+ T cells than in CD4+.

Sequencing used immunoSEQ multiplex PCR; TCRdb keeps in-frame clones, though not all of them. The data contain over 45,000 clones, approximately 88% of them singletons. As to this clone: The antigen remains undetermined.

The CDR3 is 16 amino acids. The V gene end was trimmed by 2 bases and the J gene end by 5 bases; junction bases not matched to a gene: 10. Germline V CDR1 and CDR2: SGHAT, FQNNGV. If patients had autoimmune disease history or systemic immunosuppression, they were excluded. The receptor comes from an adult with an advanced solid tumor such as melanoma, head and neck, liver or kidney cancer. The source was CD4+ or CD8+ T cells sorted from blood, collected in a trial of the OX40 agonist ivuxolimab. The J gene is TRBJ2-7, the V gene TRBV11-2, with 9 positions matching TRBD1. The CDR3 protein is CASSLTWTGVFDEQYF. The CDR3, as DNA: TGTGCCAGCAGCTTAACGTGGACAGGGGTCTTTGACGAGCAGTACTTC.